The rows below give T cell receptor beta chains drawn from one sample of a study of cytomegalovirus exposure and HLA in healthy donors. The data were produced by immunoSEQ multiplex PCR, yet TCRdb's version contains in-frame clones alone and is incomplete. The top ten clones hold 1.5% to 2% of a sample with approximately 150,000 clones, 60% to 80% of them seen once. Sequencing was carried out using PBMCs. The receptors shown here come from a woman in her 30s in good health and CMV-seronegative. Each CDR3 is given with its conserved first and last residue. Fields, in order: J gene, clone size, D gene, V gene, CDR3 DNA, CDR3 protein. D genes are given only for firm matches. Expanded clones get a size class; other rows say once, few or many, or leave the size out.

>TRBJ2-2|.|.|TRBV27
TGTGCCAGCAGTTTAGGGCCCACCGGGGAGCTGTTTTTT
CASSLGPTGELFF
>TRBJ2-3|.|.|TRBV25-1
TGTGCCAGCAGTGTTGCAGGGCCAGATACGCAGTATTTT
CASSVAGPDTQYF
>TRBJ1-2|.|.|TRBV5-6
TGTGCCAGCAGCTTGTATAGAGCTAACTATGGCTACACCTTC
CASSLYRANYGYTF
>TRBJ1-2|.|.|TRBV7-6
TGTGCCAGCAGCTTAGCTGGGCCGGGGTGGGGAGGCTACACCTTC
CASSLAGPGWGGYTF
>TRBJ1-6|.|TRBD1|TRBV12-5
TGTGCTAGTGGGACGGGGACAGATTATTCACCCCTCCACTTT
CASGTGTDYSPLHF
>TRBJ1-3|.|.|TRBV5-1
TGCGCCAGCAGGCTTGAGGGAGACACCATATATTTT
CASRLEGDTIYF
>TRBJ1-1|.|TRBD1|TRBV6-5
TGTGCCAGCAGACTAGGACAGGACACTGAAGCTTTCTTT
CASRLGQDTEAFF
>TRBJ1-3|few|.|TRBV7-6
TGTGCCAGCACCCGGGACACTCCGGGGAGCTCTGGAAACACCATATATTTT
CASTRDTPGSSGNTIYF
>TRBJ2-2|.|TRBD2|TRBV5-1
TGCGCCAGCAGCAGAGGACTAGCGGGGGGAGAAGCGAACACCGGGGAGCTGTTTTTT
CASSRGLAGGEANTGELFF
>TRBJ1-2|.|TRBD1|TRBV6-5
TGTGCCAGCAGTTACCGTTGGACAGGGGCTATCCGCTACACCTTC
CASSYRWTGAIRYTF
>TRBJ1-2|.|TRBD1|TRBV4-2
TGTGCCAGCAGCCAAGATCGAGGTACAGGGGGGGCTGGGGATGGCTACACCTTC
CASSQDRGTGGAGDGYTF
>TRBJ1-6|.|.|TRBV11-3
TGTGCCAGCAGCTCGGGACTGTATAATTCACCCCTCCACTTT
CASSSGLYNSPLHF
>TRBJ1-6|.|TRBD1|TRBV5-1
TGCGCCAGCAGCTCGACAGGGTACAGTTCACCCCTCCACTTT
CASSSTGYSSPLHF
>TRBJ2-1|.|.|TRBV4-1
TGCGCCAGCAGCCAAGATAATAGGGGGTACAATGAGCAGTTCTTC
CASSQDNRGYNEQFF
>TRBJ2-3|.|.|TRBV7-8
TGTGCCAGCAGCTTAGATCGCGGAAGCACAGATACGCAGTATTTT
CASSLDRGSTDTQYF
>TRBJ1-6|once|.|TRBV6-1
TGTGCCAGCAGTGAGCCCCCCGGGTCCCATAAGCAGTCACCCCTCCACTTT
CASSEPPGSHKQSPLHF
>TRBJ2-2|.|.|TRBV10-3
TGTGCCATCAGTGAGTCGGACATCGCGAACACCGGGGAGCTGTTTTTT
CAISESDIANTGELFF
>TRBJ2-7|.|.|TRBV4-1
TGCGCCAGCAGCCAAGAACAGGTGGGGTCCTACGAGCAGTACTTC
CASSQEQVGSYEQYF
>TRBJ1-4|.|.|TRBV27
TGTGCCAGCAGTGGGGGCACTAATGAAAAACTGTTTTTT
CASSGGTNEKLFF
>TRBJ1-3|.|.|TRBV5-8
TGTGCCAGCAGCCTTGGCGGATATGGAAACACCATATATTTT
CASSLGGYGNTIYF
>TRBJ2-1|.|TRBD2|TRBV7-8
TGTGCCATCACCGGCGGGGGAACGGGGAATGAGCAGTTCTTC
CAITGGGTGNEQFF
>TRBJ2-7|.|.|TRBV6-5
TGTGCCAGCAAGAGACAGAGACTTTCCTACGAGCAGTACTTC
CASKRQRLSYEQYF
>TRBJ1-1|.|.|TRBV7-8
TGTGCCAGCAGCTTAGGGGGGCGTACAGCTGAAGCTTTCTTT
CASSLGGRTAEAFF
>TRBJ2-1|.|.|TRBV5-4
TGTGCCAGCAGCTTGGATAGCAGGGGTTACAATGAGCAGTTCTTC
CASSLDSRGYNEQFF
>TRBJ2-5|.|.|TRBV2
TGTGCCAGCAGTGAGGCTAGCGCCCTCCAAGAGACCCAGTACTTC
CASSEASALQETQYF
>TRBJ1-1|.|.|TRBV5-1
TGCGCCAGCTCTAGACAGGCGGTGAACACTGAAGCTTTCTTT
CASSRQAVNTEAFF
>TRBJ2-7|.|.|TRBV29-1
TGCAGCGTAACAGTGAGCTCCTACGAGCAGTACTTC
CSVTVSSYEQYF
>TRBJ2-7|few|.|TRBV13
TGTGCCAGCAGCTTAGGATCAGGGTCCTACGAGCAGTACTTC
CASSLGSGSYEQYF
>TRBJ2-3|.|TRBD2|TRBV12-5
TGTGCTAGTGGTTTGGTACGATCGGGGCGGGGGGGTATCATAGCAGATACGCAGTATTTT
CASGLVRSGRGGIIADTQYF